This note documents a single T cell receptor beta chain sequence. Its antigen is as yet unknown. Mismatch with germline at one junction end may stem from a read error. The data belong to a study of T-cell memory formation after mild COVID-19. On the study more broadly: Most TCR clusters belonged to a single donor. Study-wide results and limits: SARS-CoV-2 specificity was not confirmed for second-wave clones peaking on day 37.

Germline CDR1 and CDR2: MNHEY and SVGEGT. CDR3 length equals 16 residues. In TCRdb, the 5' RACE reads were re-called with MiXCR into one record per CDR3 protein. The profile shows a few hundred thousand distinct CDR3 sequences, around 14% of them singletons. The specimen sequenced was PBMCs or a T cell subset sorted from them (not recorded which). V gene TRBV6-2 or TRBV6-3 combines with J gene TRBJ2-1, with 9 bases matching TRBD1. The clonotype was recovered from a man aged 18 to 29 who had mild COVID-19 (a few samples of this study predate the infection). Cell type and time point are not known. CDR3 coding DNA: TGTGCCAGCAGCTCCGCCGCCGGGACAGGGTACAGTGAGCAGTTCTTC. It codes for CASSSAAGTGYSEQFF.